This T cell receptor (beta chain) was sequenced during a study of T cell changes during pregnancy in multiple sclerosis. With V trimmed by 4 bases and J by 4 bases, 6 bases remained unmatched. Germline lookup yields CDR1 LNHDA and CDR2 SQIVND (reference sequence). The CDR3 consists of 17 residues. Assay: immunoSEQ multiplex PCR; the TCRdb copy retains only in-frame clones and omits some. The sample includes around 100,000 clones, about 90% seen only once; the top ten take about 1.5%. The V gene is TRBV19, the J gene TRBJ2-1; 14 bases agree with TRBD2. The receptor comes from a female donor with multiple sclerosis, enrolled in a pregnancy study. This specimen was peripheral blood, taken in the third trimester of pregnancy. The CDR3 nucleotides are TGTGCCAGTAGTAGAAGACTAGCGGGGGGGCCATACAATGAGCAGTTCTTC. Translated: CASSRRLAGGPYNEQFF.